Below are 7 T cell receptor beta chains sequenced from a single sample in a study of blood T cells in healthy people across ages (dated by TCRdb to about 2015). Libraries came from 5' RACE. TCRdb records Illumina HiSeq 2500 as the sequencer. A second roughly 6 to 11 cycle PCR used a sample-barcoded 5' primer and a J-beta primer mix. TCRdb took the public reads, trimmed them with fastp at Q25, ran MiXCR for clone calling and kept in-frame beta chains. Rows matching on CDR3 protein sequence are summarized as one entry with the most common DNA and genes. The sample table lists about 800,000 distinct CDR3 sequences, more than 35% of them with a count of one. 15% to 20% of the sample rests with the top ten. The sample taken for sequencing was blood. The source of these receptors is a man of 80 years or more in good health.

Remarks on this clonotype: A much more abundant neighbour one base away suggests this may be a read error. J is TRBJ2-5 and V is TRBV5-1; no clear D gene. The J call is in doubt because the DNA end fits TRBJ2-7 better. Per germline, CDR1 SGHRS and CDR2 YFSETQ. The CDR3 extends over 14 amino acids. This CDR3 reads CASSADRSLPEQYF. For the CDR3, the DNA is TGCGCCAGCAGCGCGGACCGCTCCCTCCCCGAGCAGTACTTC.

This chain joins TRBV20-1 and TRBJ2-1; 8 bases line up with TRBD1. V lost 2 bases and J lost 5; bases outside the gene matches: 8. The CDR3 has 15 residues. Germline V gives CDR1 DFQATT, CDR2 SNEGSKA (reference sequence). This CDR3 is CSARRTGRIDNEQFF. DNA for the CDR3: TGCAGTGCTAGACGGACAGGGAGGATCGACAATGAGCAGTTCTTC.

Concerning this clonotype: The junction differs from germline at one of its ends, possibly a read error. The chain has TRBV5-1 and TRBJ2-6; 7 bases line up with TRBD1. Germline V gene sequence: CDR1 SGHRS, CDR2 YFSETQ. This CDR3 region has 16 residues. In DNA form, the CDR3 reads TGCGCCAGCAGCTTTAACAGGGGATCTGGGGCCGACGTCCTGACTTTC. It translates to CASSFNRGSGADVLTF.

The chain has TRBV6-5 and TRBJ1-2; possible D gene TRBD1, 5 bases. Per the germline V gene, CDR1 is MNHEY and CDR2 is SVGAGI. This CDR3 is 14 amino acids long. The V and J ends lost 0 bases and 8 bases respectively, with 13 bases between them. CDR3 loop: CASSYSRGDYGYTF. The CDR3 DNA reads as TGTGCCAGCAGTTACTCTCGGGGGGATTACGGCTACACCTTC.

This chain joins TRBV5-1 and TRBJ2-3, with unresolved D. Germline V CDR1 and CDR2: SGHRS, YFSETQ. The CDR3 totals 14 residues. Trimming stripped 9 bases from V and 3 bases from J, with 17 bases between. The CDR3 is CATKNPGRTDTQYF. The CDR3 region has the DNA TGCGCCACCAAAAACCCGGGTAGAACAGATACGCAGTATTTT. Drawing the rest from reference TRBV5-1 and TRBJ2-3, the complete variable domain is KAGVTQTPRYLIKTRGQQVTLSCSPISGHRSVSWYQQTPGQGLQFLFEYFSETQRNKGNFPGRFSGRQFSNSRSEMNVSTLELGDSALYLCATKNPGRTDTQYFGPGTRLTVL.

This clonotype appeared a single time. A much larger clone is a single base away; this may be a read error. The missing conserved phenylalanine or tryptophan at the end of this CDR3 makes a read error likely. In nucleotides, the CDR3 is TGTGCCAGCAGAGTCTCAGGGTACAATGAGCAGTTCTCC. Residues: CASRVSGYNEQFS. The chain recombines TRBV7-3 with TRBJ2-1, with D tentatively TRBD1 (5 bases). The V end was cut by 6 bases, the J end by 4 bases, with 10 bases between. CDR1 and CDR2 (germline): SGHTA, FQGTGA. The CDR3 sequence is 13 residues long.

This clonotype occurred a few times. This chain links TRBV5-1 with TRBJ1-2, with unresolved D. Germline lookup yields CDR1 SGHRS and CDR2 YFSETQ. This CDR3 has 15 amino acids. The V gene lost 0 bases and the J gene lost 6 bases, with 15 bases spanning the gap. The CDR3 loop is CASSLDDGARDGYTF. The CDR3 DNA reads TGCGCCAGCAGCTTGGATGACGGAGCTCGGGATGGCTACACCTTC.